Listed here are 20 T cell receptor beta chains from one sample, sequenced in a study of T-cell memory formation after mild COVID-19. TCRdb redid the calling of the 5' RACE reads with MiXCR, one entry per CDR3 protein. The sample contains about 180,000 distinct CDR3 sequences, approximately 17% of which appear only once. Material for sequencing was PBMCs or a T cell subset sorted from them (not recorded which). All receptors come from a young man who had mild COVID-19 (a few samples of this study predate the infection). Cell type and time point are not known.

This clonotype was observed a handful of times. The chain has TRBV19 and TRBJ1-4; D not resolved. Per germline, CDR1 LNHDA and CDR2 SQIVND (reference sequence). The CDR3 is 16 residues long. V was pared by 5 bases and J by 3 bases, with 16 bases between. The CDR3 spells CASSVSTLRANEKLFF. In nucleotides, the CDR3 is TGTGCCAGTAGTGTCTCTACACTTCGGGCTAATGAAAAACTGTTTTTT.

This chain connects TRBV18 to TRBJ2-2; 10 positions match TRBD1. The CDR3 has 15 residues. Germline lookup yields CDR1 KGHSH and CDR2 LQKENI. Losses at the gene ends were 4 bases for V and 4 bases for J; bases not matched to a gene: 3. Here the CDR3 reads CASSRTGGSTGELFF. CDR3 DNA sequence: TGTGCCAGCTCACGGACAGGGGGTTCCACCGGGGAGCTGTTTTTT.

This clonotype was counted ten times or more. V gene TRBV7-2 combines with J gene TRBJ1-2, with D perhaps matching TRBD1 (6 bases). The CDR3 has 13 amino acids. V lost 8 bases and J 4 bases, leaving 14 bases between the germline ends. CDR1 is SGHTA, CDR2 FQGNSA, per germline. The CDR3 loop is CASEAGGLYGYTF. Written as DNA, the CDR3 is TGTGCCAGCGAGGCCGGGGGGCTCTATGGCTACACCTTC.

This clonotype was seen a few times. The chain carries TRBV5-1 and TRBJ1-1, with D possibly TRBD1 on 5 matching bases. In germline, CDR1 is SGHRS, CDR2 YFSETQ. The CDR3 has 15 residues. V shed 0 bases and J shed 1 base, with 10 bases lying between them. DNA of the CDR3: TGCGCCAGCAGCTTGGGAGGGGTAGCGAACACTGAAGCTTTCTTT. It specifies CASSLGGVANTEAFF.

V and J are TRBV2 and TRBJ2-7; 7 bases are a match to TRBD1. V lost 8 bases and J lost 2; bases outside the gene matches: 12. The CDR3 length is 15 residues. The germline V gene encodes CDR1 SNHLY and CDR2 FYNNEI. Here the CDR3 DNA reads TGTGCCAGCCCCCCGGCACGACAGGGTCCCTACGAGCAGTACTTC. It specifies CASPPARQGPYEQYF.

This clonotype was seen a few times. The V and J genes are TRBV7-6 and TRBJ1-2; D may be TRBD1 (6 bases). CDR3 length: 14 amino acids. Germline loops: CDR1 SGHVS, CDR2 FNYEAQ. The ends were cut back, 2 bases at V and 4 bases at J, with 11 bases in the middle. The CDR3 sequence: CASSLMWGPYGYTF. DNA of the CDR3: TGTGCCAGCAGCTTAATGTGGGGGCCCTATGGCTACACCTTC.

This sequence joins TRBV7-9 and TRBJ2-3; TRBD2 aligns across 11 bases. The CDR3 loop spans 16 amino acids. Germline CDR1 and CDR2: SEHNR and FQNEAQ (reference sequence). V was clipped by 8 bases and J by 0 bases; unmatched bases: 7. The DNA of the CDR3 is TGTGCCAGCCACAAGGGACTAGCGGCTAGCACAGATACGCAGTATTTT. Amino acid sequence: CASHKGLAASTDTQYF.

This clonotype was observed a handful of times. The junction differs from germline at one of its ends, possibly a read error. This chain joins TRBV7-2 and TRBJ2-7; 10 bases are shared with TRBD2. This CDR3 is built from 13 residues. Germline V gene data show CDR1 as SGHTA and CDR2 as FQGNSA. DNA for the CDR3: TGTGCCAGCAGCATAGCGGGGGGCTACGAGCAGTACTTC. Protein product: CASSIAGGYEQYF.

This clonotype was counted a few times. The chain uses TRBV6-2 or TRBV6-3 and TRBJ1-2, with TRBD1 as a possible D gene (6 bases). Looked up from germline, CDR1 is MNHEY and CDR2 is SVGEGT. Trimming pared 6 bases from V and 4 bases from J, leaving 18 bases between. The CDR3 is made up of 15 amino acids. CDR3 protein: CASRSGGAKTYGYTF. As DNA, the CDR3 is TGTGCCAGCAGGTCCGGGGGCGCTAAAACCTATGGCTACACCTTC.

This clonotype was picked up a small number of times. V and J are TRBV20-1 and TRBJ2-7, with 15 bases identical to TRBD2. The length of the CDR3 is 15 residues. Unmatched junction bases numbered 3, after V lost 5 bases and J lost 1 base. In germline, CDR1 is DFQATT, CDR2 SNEGSKA (reference sequence). CDR3 DNA sequence: TGCAGTGCTTCCGGGACTAGCGGGGGGTCCTACGAGCAGTACTTC. It yields the protein CSASGTSGGSYEQYF.

The table lists this clonotype with a few counts. The chain combines TRBV13 with TRBJ2-3, with D unclear. Germline values: CDR1 PRHDT, CDR2 FYEKMQ (reference sequence). This CDR3 is 10 amino acids long. V gave up 5 bases and J gave up 11 bases, with 8 bases separating them. The CDR3 loop reads CASSHERQYF. The CDR3 DNA is TGTGCCAGCAGCCATGAGAGGCAGTATTTT.

This clonotype occurred a few times. V and J are TRBV4-3 and TRBJ2-2; D uncertain. From germline, CDR1 is LGHNA and CDR2 YSLEER. The ends were cut back, 1 base at V and 6 bases at J, with 6 bases in the middle. The length of the CDR3 is 13 residues. CDR3 protein: CASSQAWSGELFF. The CDR3 region has the DNA TGCGCCAGCAGCCAAGCGTGGTCCGGGGAGCTGTTTTTT.

In its sample, this clonotype was seen a few times. This chain uses TRBV7-3 with TRBJ2-1, with 8 nucleotides matching TRBD1. V lost 2 bases, J lost 9 bases, and 6 bases stayed unmatched. Germline CDR1 is SGHTA and CDR2 is FQGTGA. This CDR3 is built from 14 residues. Here the CDR3 DNA reads TGTGCCAGCAGCTTAGCAACAGGGGGTTTTGAGCAGTTCTTC. Its translation is CASSLATGGFEQFF.

This clonotype was found once. The V gene is TRBV6-2 or TRBV6-3, the J gene TRBJ1-1; TRBD1 agrees at 7 bases. The germline CDR1 and CDR2 sequences are MNHEY and SVGEGT. V lost 8 bases to trimming and J lost 4 bases; unmatched junction nucleotides: 4. This CDR3 spans 12 amino acids. The DNA for the CDR3 is TGTGCCAGCGGCGACAGGGTCACTGAAGCTTTCTTT. It encodes CASGDRVTEAFF.

This clonotype was picked up a small number of times. The chain has TRBV10-3 and TRBJ1-1; D call uncertain. Germline loops: CDR1 ENHRY, CDR2 SYGVKD. V lost 1 base to trimming and J lost 7 bases, with 10 bases between them. The CDR3 has 13 residues. CDR3 residues: CAISEYLGLEAFF. The CDR3 nucleotides read TGTGCCATCAGTGAGTACCTTGGGCTTGAAGCTTTCTTT.

Only a few counts were recorded for this clonotype. V usage is TRBV5-8 and J usage is TRBJ1-2; TRBD1 is a possible D gene (5 bases). Germline V lookup: CDR1 SGHTS, CDR2 YDEGEE. The ends were cut back, 3 bases at V and 3 bases at J, with 15 bases in the middle. The CDR3 runs to 15 residues. The DNA for the CDR3 is TGTGCCAGCAGCTCGGCTACCGGGACCTACTATGGCTACACCTTC. Translation: CASSSATGTYYGYTF.

The CDR3: CASSVDGYSNQPQHF. The CDR3 region has the DNA TGTGCCAGCAGCGTAGATGGGTATAGCAATCAGCCCCAGCATTTT. This chain uses TRBV9 with TRBJ1-5, with D unresolved. Germline V CDR1 and CDR2: SGDLS, YYNGEE. The CDR3 runs to 15 residues. The V and J ends lost 0 bases and 0 bases respectively, with 7 bases between them.

This clonotype was detected once. CDR3 loop: CSAPQGVVHEQYF. The CDR3 bases are TGCAGTGCCCCGCAGGGGGTGGTCCACGAGCAGTACTTC. The chain combines TRBV20-1 with TRBJ2-7, with 7 positions matching TRBD1. CDR3 length: 13 residues. The trim removed 6 bases at V and 5 bases at J, leaving 10 bases unmatched. Germline V CDR1 and CDR2: DFQATT, SNEGSKA (reference sequence).

The chain has TRBV2 and TRBJ1-1; D not certain. The CDR3 is 13 residues long. Germline CDR1 and CDR2: SNHLY and FYNNEI. The V and J ends lost 4 bases and 1 base respectively, with 7 bases between them. CDR3 sequence: CASSAQPNTEAFF. CDR3 DNA: TGTGCCAGCAGTGCCCAGCCGAACACTGAAGCTTTCTTT. The full variable domain, its missing parts supplied by reference TRBV2 and TRBJ1-1, is EPEVTQTPSHQVTQMGQEVILRCVPISNHLYFYWYRQILGQKVEFLVSFYNNEISEKSEIFDDQFSVERPDGSNFTLKIRSTKLEDSAMYFCASSAQPNTEAFFGQGTRLTVV.

This clonotype was counted a few times. The chain uses TRBV6-5 and TRBJ2-1; 10 positions agree with TRBD1. Germline values: CDR1 MNHEY, CDR2 SVGAGI. The CDR3 has 15 residues. V gave up 2 bases and J gave up 3 bases; unmatched junction bases: 1. CDR3 DNA: TGTGCCAGCAGTTACCGGACAGGGGGCTACAATGAGCAGTTCTTC. Translation: CASSYRTGGYNEQFF.